A selection of T cell receptor beta chains follows, all from one sample in a study of T cell responses to AZD1222 COVID-19 vaccine. Sequencing was performed with immunoSEQ multiplex PCR; in TCRdb, only in-frame clones are kept and a portion is missing. The sample shows 75,000 to 95,000 clones, over 75% of them seen only once. The sample here was peripheral blood, taken on day 0 of AZD1222 vaccination. The source of these receptors is an adult in good health. CDR3s include the opening cysteine and the closing phenylalanine or tryptophan. The D gene is left open where the match is weak. Size is stated for part of the rows, as once, few or many counts, or as a class when the clone is expanded.

cdr3_nt: TGTGCCAGCAGCTTGGGGAGGGTGAGCAATCAGCCCCAGCATTTT; cdr3_aa: CASSLGRVSNQPQHF; clone_size: NA; d_call: NA; v_call: TRBV5-8; j_call: TRBJ1-5
cdr3_nt: TGTGCCACCAGTGAAAGCAATCAGCCCCAGCATTTT; cdr3_aa: CATSESNQPQHF; clone_size: NA; d_call: NA; v_call: TRBV24-1; j_call: TRBJ1-5
cdr3_nt: TGTGCCAGCAGTCTGGACAGGGCCGACTCCTACGAGCAGTACTTC; cdr3_aa: CASSLDRADSYEQYF; clone_size: NA; d_call: TRBD1; v_call: TRBV6-2/TRBV6-3; j_call: TRBJ2-7
cdr3_nt: TGTGCCAGCGGGACGGCAGGGGGGACCGGGGAGCTGTTTTTT; cdr3_aa: CASGTAGGTGELFF; clone_size: NA; d_call: NA; v_call: TRBV6-5; j_call: TRBJ2-2
cdr3_nt: TGTGCCAGCAGCCTCAGGCGGAGCTCCTACAATGAGCAGTTCTTC; cdr3_aa: CASSLRRSSYNEQFF; clone_size: NA; d_call: NA; v_call: TRBV6-5; j_call: TRBJ2-1
cdr3_nt: TGTGCCATCAGTGGGAGCAATCAGCCCCAGCATTTT; cdr3_aa: CAISGSNQPQHF; clone_size: NA; d_call: NA; v_call: TRBV10-3; j_call: TRBJ1-5
cdr3_nt: TGTGCCAGCAGCCCGGACAGCTGGGGCTACACCTTC; cdr3_aa: CASSPDSWGYTF; clone_size: NA; d_call: NA; v_call: TRBV11-2; j_call: TRBJ1-2
cdr3_nt: TGCGCCAGCAGCCCCGACTGGGAAGGCACAGATACGCAGTATTTT; cdr3_aa: CASSPDWEGTDTQYF; clone_size: NA; d_call: NA; v_call: TRBV5-1; j_call: TRBJ2-3
cdr3_nt: TGTGCCAGTACTCAACAGGGACGAAACACCATATATTTT; cdr3_aa: CASTQQGRNTIYF; clone_size: NA; d_call: NA; v_call: TRBV19; j_call: TRBJ1-3
cdr3_nt: TGTGCCAGCAGACTGTGGGCCAATTCACCCCTCCACTTT; cdr3_aa: CASRLWANSPLHF; clone_size: NA; d_call: NA; v_call: TRBV5-6; j_call: TRBJ1-6
cdr3_nt: TGTGCCAGCCTATGGCCGTCGAGGACAGGGGGGAATGGGGAGGCCAAAAACATTCAGTACTTC; cdr3_aa: CASLWPSRTGGNGEAKNIQYF; clone_size: NA; d_call: TRBD1; v_call: TRBV28; j_call: TRBJ2-4
cdr3_nt: TGTGCCAGCAGACTGGGACAGGGTAACGAGCAGTACTTC; cdr3_aa: CASRLGQGNEQYF; clone_size: NA; d_call: TRBD1; v_call: TRBV5-5; j_call: TRBJ2-7
cdr3_nt: TGTGCCAGCAGTTACTCACTGGGACAGGGCGGACGTGAAGCTTTCTTT; cdr3_aa: CASSYSLGQGGREAFF; clone_size: NA; d_call: TRBD1; v_call: TRBV6-5; j_call: TRBJ1-1
cdr3_nt: TGTGCCAGCAGCCCAGGGGGGGAGACCCAGTACTTC; cdr3_aa: CASSPGGETQYF; clone_size: NA; d_call: NA; v_call: TRBV28; j_call: TRBJ2-5
cdr3_nt: TGTGCCAGCAGCGTAGCAGGTAGCGGTTACACCGGGGAGCTGTTTTTT; cdr3_aa: CASSVAGSGYTGELFF; clone_size: NA; d_call: NA; v_call: TRBV9; j_call: TRBJ2-2
cdr3_nt: TGCGCCAGCATGATGACAGCGTCTGGGAACACCGGGGAGCTGTTTTTT; cdr3_aa: CASMMTASGNTGELFF; clone_size: NA; d_call: NA; v_call: TRBV5-1; j_call: TRBJ2-2
cdr3_nt: TGTGCCAGCAGTTCTCAGGGGGGCACCGGGGAGCTGTTTTTT; cdr3_aa: CASSSQGGTGELFF; clone_size: once; d_call: NA; v_call: TRBV6-6; j_call: TRBJ2-2
cdr3_nt: TGTGCCAGCAGCGGCCGGGACAGGCTTGACACCGGGGAGCTGTTTTTT; cdr3_aa: CASSGRDRLDTGELFF; clone_size: NA; d_call: TRBD1; v_call: TRBV11-1; j_call: TRBJ2-2
cdr3_nt: TGTGCCAGCAGCGTAGCAGGATATGGCTACACCTTC; cdr3_aa: CASSVAGYGYTF; clone_size: NA; d_call: NA; v_call: TRBV9; j_call: TRBJ1-2
cdr3_nt: TGTGCCAGTAGTACCCCAGGGGACTATGGCTACACCTTC; cdr3_aa: CASSTPGDYGYTF; clone_size: NA; d_call: NA; v_call: TRBV19; j_call: TRBJ1-2
cdr3_nt: TGTGCCAGTAGTCCCGGACAGGGAACCATGAACACTGAAGCTTTCTTT; cdr3_aa: CASSPGQGTMNTEAFF; clone_size: NA; d_call: TRBD1; v_call: TRBV19; j_call: TRBJ1-1
cdr3_nt: TGCAGCGTTGAAGATAGGGCAGGGCCCTATGGCTACACCTTC; cdr3_aa: CSVEDRAGPYGYTF; clone_size: NA; d_call: NA; v_call: TRBV29-1; j_call: TRBJ1-2
cdr3_nt: TGCGCCAGCAGCCTGGACAAAGGGGAAAAACTGTTTTTT; cdr3_aa: CASSLDKGEKLFF; clone_size: NA; d_call: NA; v_call: TRBV5-1; j_call: TRBJ1-4
cdr3_nt: TGTGCCAGCAGCTTAGCAGGGGTCGGCTACACCTTC; cdr3_aa: CASSLAGVGYTF; clone_size: NA; d_call: NA; v_call: TRBV7-2; j_call: TRBJ1-2
cdr3_nt: TGTGCCAGCAGCTTAGAGGCTAGCGGGAGGACTGAGCAGTTCTTC; cdr3_aa: CASSLEASGRTEQFF; clone_size: few; d_call: TRBD2; v_call: TRBV11-2; j_call: TRBJ2-1
cdr3_nt: TGTGCCAGCAGCCCTAGGACAGGGTATGCTGAAAAACTGTTTTTT; cdr3_aa: CASSPRTGYAEKLFF; clone_size: few; d_call: TRBD1; v_call: TRBV3-1/TRBV3-2; j_call: TRBJ1-4
cdr3_nt: TGTGCCAGCAGTTCCACTGACGGGATAGCAGCTTTCTTT; cdr3_aa: CASSSTDGIAAFF; clone_size: NA; d_call: NA; v_call: TRBV6-5; j_call: TRBJ1-1
cdr3_nt: TGTGCCAGCTCACCGCCCGAGAGGCGTAGGACTGAAGCTTTCTTT; cdr3_aa: CASSPPERRRTEAFF; clone_size: NA; d_call: NA; v_call: TRBV18; j_call: TRBJ1-1
cdr3_nt: TGTGCCACCAGCAGGGGGATAGTGAACTTAAGTGCAAACACCATATATTTT; cdr3_aa: CATSRGIVNLSANTIYF; clone_size: once; d_call: NA; v_call: TRBV15; j_call: TRBJ1-3
cdr3_nt: TGTGCCAGCAGTGACACCAGGGGGCGCGGGGAAAAACTGTTTTTT; cdr3_aa: CASSDTRGRGEKLFF; clone_size: NA; d_call: TRBD1; v_call: TRBV2; j_call: TRBJ1-4
cdr3_nt: TGTGCCAGTAGTGTTTTGCCGGGACAGGGGGCTTTTAGCAATCAGCCCCAGCATTTT; cdr3_aa: CASSVLPGQGAFSNQPQHF; clone_size: NA; d_call: TRBD1; v_call: TRBV19; j_call: TRBJ1-5
cdr3_nt: TGTGCCAGTAGTATTAGTCAGGGGGGTGCCGATGAGCAGTTCTTC; cdr3_aa: CASSISQGGADEQFF; clone_size: NA; d_call: NA; v_call: TRBV19; j_call: TRBJ2-1
cdr3_nt: TGCGCCAGCAGCCAAACTACCGGGACAGGGGTGGATTGGAATCAGCCCCAGCATTTT; cdr3_aa: CASSQTTGTGVDWNQPQHF; clone_size: NA; d_call: TRBD1; v_call: TRBV4-1; j_call: TRBJ1-5
cdr3_nt: TGTGCCAGCAGCGAAAGTGGCGGGACCAATGAGCAGTTCTTC; cdr3_aa: CASSESGGTNEQFF; clone_size: few; d_call: NA; v_call: TRBV5-4; j_call: TRBJ2-1
cdr3_nt: TGTGCCAGCAGTTTGAACGGGGGTCAGCCCCAGCATTTT; cdr3_aa: CASSLNGGQPQHF; clone_size: few; d_call: NA; v_call: TRBV12-3/TRBV12-4; j_call: TRBJ1-5
cdr3_nt: TGTGCCAGCAGTGAACCTCACCACTATTCTAACTATGGCTACACCTTC; cdr3_aa: CASSEPHHYSNYGYTF; clone_size: NA; d_call: NA; v_call: TRBV25-1; j_call: TRBJ1-2
cdr3_nt: TGTGCTAGTGGTTCCTCTTCCTGCTGGTACTTC; cdr3_aa: CASGSSSCWYF; clone_size: NA; d_call: NA; v_call: TRBV12-5; j_call: TRBJ2-4
cdr3_nt: TGTGCCATCAGTGCCTTTCCGGACAGGGCCACAGATACGCAGTATTTT; cdr3_aa: CAISAFPDRATDTQYF; clone_size: NA; d_call: TRBD1; v_call: TRBV10-3; j_call: TRBJ2-3